Sequencing of this TCR beta chain was carried out in a study of Ad26.COV2.S vaccination and SARS-CoV-2 variants. The wider study: Each vaccinee took Ad26.COV2.S intramuscularly, once or twice 56 days apart.

Sequencing used immunoSEQ multiplex PCR; TCRdb keeps in-frame clones, though not all of them. Here the sample spans 330,000 or so clones, under 90% being singletons. CDR3 length equals 15 residues. Germline assignment: CDR1 ENHRY and CDR2 SYGVKD. V gave up 2 bases and J gave up 2 bases, with 7 bases separating them. Treatment given: over 15 received Ad26.COV2.S at low or high dose, single or two shots; about 5 received placebo; per-sample allocation not given. Collection of samples fell on day 63 after the first vaccine or placebo injection. This chain uses TRBV10-3 with TRBJ2-6, with unresolved D. The specimen was peripheral blood, collected in a trial of Ad26.COV2.S vaccine versus placebo. The receptor's source is a person between 18 and 65 years old who received the Ad26.COV2.S COVID-19 vaccine or a placebo. The CDR3, as DNA: TGTGCCATCAGTGAGCCGGAAACTGGGGCCAACGTCCTGACTTTC. Its translation: CAISEPETGANVLTF.